One sample yielded the 10 T cell receptor beta chains listed below, sequenced in a study of cytomegalovirus exposure and HLA in healthy donors. The assay was immunoSEQ multiplex PCR, and TCRdb's table has in-frame clones only and misses some. The top ten clones hold more than 1.1% of a sample with 150,000 to 200,000 clones, 86% of them seen once. Sequenced sample: PBMCs. The source of these receptors is a woman younger than 35 in good health and CMV-seronegative.

This chain uses TRBV7-6 with TRBJ2-7; 7 nucleotides line up with TRBD1. V trimming: 4 bases; J trimming: 2 bases; junction bases outside the gene matches: 14. This CDR3 has 17 residues. Germline V gene sequence: CDR1 SGHVS, CDR2 FNYEAQ. The CDR3 nucleotides read TGTGCCAGCAGCTCAAAAATTCGGGGACAGCATCCCTACGAGCAGTACTTC. It translates to CASSSKIRGQHPYEQYF.

This rearrangement joins TRBV13 to TRBJ1-2; TRBD1 might be the D (5 bases). CDR3 length: 15 amino acids. Germline V gene data show CDR1 as PRHDT and CDR2 as FYEKMQ (reference sequence). The ends were cut back, 2 bases at V and 0 bases at J, with 10 bases in the middle. CDR3 protein: CASSLSDSPNYGYTF. CDR3 nucleotide sequence: TGTGCCAGCAGCTTAAGCGACAGTCCTAACTATGGCTACACCTTC.

The gene calls are TRBV5-1 and TRBJ1-4, with 8 bases that match TRBD1. Germline V gives CDR1 SGHRS, CDR2 YFSETQ. Trimming at V came to 6 bases and at J to 5 bases, leaving 6 bases not matched to a gene. This CDR3 region has 14 residues. The CDR3 sequence is CASTLGQGNEKLFF. Here the CDR3 DNA reads TGCGCCAGCACCCTAGGACAGGGCAATGAAAAACTGTTTTTT. The whole variable domain, remainder taken from reference TRBV5-1 and TRBJ1-4, is KAGVTQTPRYLIKTRGQQVTLSCSPISGHRSVSWYQQTPGQGLQFLFEYFSETQRNKGNFPGRFSGRQFSNSRSEMNVSTLELGDSALYLCASTLGQGNEKLFFGSGTQLSVL.

V and J are TRBV30 and TRBJ1-2, with 12 bases that match TRBD1. Unmatched junction bases numbered 9, after V lost 3 bases and J lost 4 bases. This CDR3 has 16 amino acids. Germline V gene sequence: CDR1 GTSNPN, CDR2 SVGIG (reference sequence). Written as DNA, the CDR3 is TGTGCCTGGAGAAGGGACAGGGGGCGCCGGGTCTATGGCTACACCTTC. The encoded protein is CAWRRDRGRRVYGYTF.

The chain carries TRBV5-4 and TRBJ2-1, with D unresolved. Trimming removed 6 bases from V and 6 bases from J, with 19 bases in between. The CDR3 length is 15 residues. The germline V gene encodes CDR1 SGHNT and CDR2 YYREEE (reference sequence). The CDR3 reads CASTPVSPPVNEQFF. DNA of the CDR3: TGTGCCAGCACCCCGGTGTCCCCGCCGGTCAATGAGCAGTTCTTC.

V is TRBV5-4 and J is TRBJ1-2; 12 nucleotides agree with TRBD1. The CDR3 totals 17 residues. Unmatched junction bases numbered 15, after V lost 4 bases and J lost 8 bases. CDR1 and CDR2 (germline): SGHNT, YYREEE (reference sequence). The CDR3 sequence is CASSKGGTGGALGGYTF. As DNA, the CDR3 is TGTGCCAGCAGCAAGGGCGGGACAGGGGGCGCTTTAGGGGGCTACACCTTC.

The V gene is TRBV29-1, the J gene TRBJ1-1; the D gene is possibly TRBD1 (6 bases). V shed 6 bases and J shed 0 bases, with 11 bases lying between them. The length of the CDR3 is 13 residues. CDR1 and CDR2 from the germline V gene are SQVTM and ANQGSEA. The CDR3 coding sequence is TGCAGCGTGACCAGGACAGTGAACACTGAAGCTTTCTTT. Protein sequence: CSVTRTVNTEAFF.

The gene calls are TRBV4-1 and TRBJ1-5; maybe TRBD1 (5 bases). Germline V gene lookup returns CDR1 MGHRA and CDR2 YSYEKL. The CDR3 is 16 residues long. The V and J ends lost 0 bases and 1 base respectively, with 10 bases between them. In DNA form, the CDR3 reads TGCGCCAGCAGCCAAGATTGGTCAGGGAGCAATCAGCCCCAGCATTTT. Its protein product is CASSQDWSGSNQPQHF.

J is TRBJ1-2 and V is TRBV7-9, with 7 bases that match TRBD1. Unmatched junction bases numbered 12, after V lost 5 bases and J lost 6 bases. CDR1 and CDR2 (germline): SEHNR, FQNEAQ (reference sequence). The CDR3 is made up of 15 amino acids. The CDR3 region has the DNA TGTGCCAGCAGCCTACGACAGGGACAAGGTGATGGCTACACCTTC. It yields the protein CASSLRQGQGDGYTF.

This clone was seen more than once but under ten times. The germline gene is not matched at one end of the junction; a read error may be the cause. The rearrangement joins TRBV7-8 to TRBJ2-7; TRBD2 agrees at 7 bases. The CDR3 contains 14 residues. Germline CDR1 reads SGHVS; CDR2 reads FQNEAQ. CDR3 loop: CASSVASGAYEQYF. The CDR3 DNA sequence: TGTGCCAGCAGCGTAGCTAGCGGTGCCTACGAGCAGTACTTC.